The following is a T cell receptor beta chain sequence with its context. Its antigen is unknown. The sample comes from a study of shared clonotypes between healthy human individuals. At the level of the study: Per-donor plates numbered three CD4 naive, three CD4 memory, two CD8 naive and one CD8 memory.

Study-level points and caveats: Though the depth was large, rarefaction showed that sorted-subset sequencing was incomplete.

The ends were cut back, 4 bases at V and 3 bases at J, with 11 bases in the middle. Germline CDR1 SGHRS, CDR2 YFSETQ. The CDR3 extends over 14 amino acids. Libraries were prepared by immunoSEQ multiplex PCR; TCRdb keeps only in-frame clonotypes and omits some of them. The sample has about 800,000 clones, 95% to 97% seen once. Naive CD8 cells lacked CD45RO and underwent positive selection for CCR7, leaving out terminally differentiated effector memory CD45RA+ cells. The clonotype comes from a young man in good health. The sequenced sample was naive CD8+ T cells sorted from blood. The chain is built from TRBV5-1 and TRBJ1-5; D might be TRBD1 (5 bases). Here the CDR3 DNA reads TGCGCCAGCAGCACGGGACGAGACAATCAGCCCCAGCATTTT. Protein: CASSTGRDNQPQHF.